The next 21 T cell receptor beta chains were all read from a single sample in a study of cytomegalovirus exposure and HLA in healthy donors. 13 Jbeta primers and 60 Vbeta primers were used for the PCR. Clones were sequenced by immunoSEQ multiplex PCR, and TCRdb holds only the in-frame ones, with some missing. The sample carries 85,000 to 130,000 clones, roughly 82% recorded once. Specimen: PBMCs. Receptors were obtained from a man aged 50 to 60 in good health and CMV-seronegative.

The chain combines TRBV27 with TRBJ2-3, with TRBD2 identical over 9 bases. The CDR3 sequence is 14 residues long. The J segment lost 4 bases and the V segment lost 8 bases, leaving 7 bases of the junction unmatched. The germline CDR1 and CDR2 sequences are MNHEY and SMNVEV (reference sequence). The CDR3 loop reads CASHGTSFPDTQYF. The CDR3, as DNA: TGTGCCAGCCATGGGACTAGCTTCCCAGATACGCAGTATTTT.

This clone was counted between two and nine times. The chain is built from TRBV4-2 and TRBJ1-1; 8 nucleotides agree with TRBD1. The CDR3 has 15 residues. CDR1 is LGHNA and CDR2 is YNFKEQ in the germline V gene. J was trimmed by 5 bases and V by 0 bases; bases with no gene match: 5. CDR3 in DNA: TGTGCCAGCAGCCAAGAGCACGGACAGGGAACTGAAGCTTTCTTT. Translating it yields CASSQEHGQGTEAFF.

This chain connects TRBV5-4 to TRBJ1-1; possibly TRBD1 for D (6 bases). The CDR3 is 17 amino acids. V was shortened by 0 bases and J by 3 bases, with 18 bases between the two germline ends. The germline V gene encodes CDR1 SGHNT and CDR2 YYREEE (reference sequence). Written as DNA, the CDR3 is TGTGCCAGCAGCTTGGCCGGAAGGGACAATGGGGACACTGAAGCTTTCTTT. Its protein is CASSLAGRDNGDTEAFF. Full variable domain (missing parts from reference TRBV5-4 and TRBJ1-1): ETGVTQSPTHLIKTRGQQVTLRCSSQSGHNTVSWYQQALGQGPQFIFQYYREEENGRGNFPPRFSGLQFPNYSSELNVNALELDDSALYLCASSLAGRDNGDTEAFFGQGTRLTVV.

The V call is TRBV7-9, the J call TRBJ1-6, with 8 bases matching TRBD1. Looked up from germline, CDR1 is SEHNR and CDR2 is FQNEAQ (reference sequence). The CDR3 spans 15 residues. With 5 bases clipped from V and 6 bases from J, the junction kept 6 bases outside the gene matches. The CDR3, as DNA: TGTGCCAGCAGCCCGCGGGACAGGCTTAATTCACCCCTCCACTTT. As protein: CASSPRDRLNSPLHF.

The CDR3 reads CAWSLTGQGLGTWKNTEAFF. The CDR3 bases are TGTGCCTGGAGTCTCACGGGACAGGGGCTAGGTACGTGGAAGAACACTGAAGCTTTCTTT. The chain couples TRBV30 to TRBJ1-1; 10 positions match TRBD1. Unmatched junction bases numbered 19, after V lost 2 bases and J lost 1 base. The CDR3 contains 20 residues. Germline-derived CDR1 and CDR2 are GTSNPN and SVGIG (reference sequence).

The chain employs TRBV25-1 and TRBJ1-1, with D possibly being TRBD1 (6 bases). Germline V gives CDR1 MGHDK, CDR2 SYGVNS. V was cut by 5 bases and J by 5 bases, with 15 bases left in between. This CDR3 is built from 14 residues. This chain's CDR3 is CASSPRTARTEAFF. For the CDR3, the DNA is TGTGCCAGCAGTCCCCGGACAGCCCGGACTGAAGCTTTCTTT. Filled out from reference TRBV25-1 and TRBJ1-1, the complete variable domain reads EADIYQTPRYLVIGTGKKITLECSQTMGHDKMYWYQQDPGMELHLIHYSYGVNSTEKGDLSSESTVSRIRTEHFPLTLESARPSHTSQYLCASSPRTARTEAFFGQGTRLTVV.

The chain recombines TRBV5-1 with TRBJ2-1; D perhaps matches TRBD2 (6 bases). The CDR3 is made up of 15 amino acids. Germline CDR1 reads SGHRS; CDR2 reads YFSETQ. The V end was cut by 4 bases, the J end by 5 bases, with 16 bases between. This chain's CDR3 is CASSLSAGRHNEQFF. In DNA form, the CDR3 reads TGCGCCAGCAGCCTCTCTGCGGGGCGACACAATGAGCAGTTCTTC. Drawing the rest from reference TRBV5-1 and TRBJ2-1, the complete variable domain is KAGVTQTPRYLIKTRGQQVTLSCSPISGHRSVSWYQQTPGQGLQFLFEYFSETQRNKGNFPGRFSGRQFSNSRSEMNVSTLELGDSALYLCASSLSAGRHNEQFFGPGTRLTVL.

The V call is TRBV12-5, the J call TRBJ1-5; TRBD1 aligns across 7 bases. Germline loops: CDR1 LGHNT, CDR2 FRNRAP. V trimming: 5 bases; J trimming: 4 bases; junction bases outside the gene matches: 17. There are 18 residues in the CDR3. This chain's CDR3 is CASGHRDRRGGVNQPQHF. The CDR3 DNA is TGTGCTAGTGGTCACCGGGACAGAAGAGGCGGTGTTAATCAGCCCCAGCATTTT.

The V and J genes are TRBV11-3 and TRBJ2-1, with D possibly being TRBD1 (5 bases). CDR1 SGHNT and CDR2 YENEEA come from the germline V gene. V lost 5 bases and J lost 0, with 17 bases in between. The CDR3 consists of 17 residues. CDR3 region: CASSPGSAVNSYNEQFF. Here the CDR3 DNA reads TGTGCCAGCAGCCCAGGGTCGGCGGTGAACTCCTACAATGAGCAGTTCTTC.

The V call is TRBV7-2, the J call TRBJ2-5, with 8 nucleotides matching TRBD1. Germline assignment: CDR1 SGHTA and CDR2 FQGNSA. The CDR3 is 15 residues long. The ends lost 5 bases at V and 2 bases at J; junction bases unmatched: 7. CDR3 region: CASSPQGAGQETQYF. The CDR3 nucleotides read TGTGCCAGCAGCCCCCAGGGGGCGGGTCAAGAGACCCAGTACTTC.

This rearrangement joins TRBV5-4 to TRBJ1-1; D is uncertain. This CDR3 comprises 16 residues. Germline V gene lookup returns CDR1 SGHNT and CDR2 YYREEE (reference sequence). Trimming took off 0 bases at V and 3 bases at J, with 15 bases between the two ends. CDR3 residues: CASSLGSPAGYTEAFF. DNA of the CDR3: TGTGCCAGCAGCTTGGGGTCCCCGGCGGGGTACACTGAAGCTTTCTTT.

The chain recombines TRBV4-1 with TRBJ2-3, with 10 nucleotides matching TRBD2. Trimming cost V 1 base and J 1 base; bases outside gene matches: 8. CDR1 and CDR2 (germline): MGHRA, YSYEKL. The CDR3 extends over 18 amino acids. Here the CDR3 DNA reads TGCGCCAGCAGCCAAGTTATCGGAGCGGGGGGGGGCACAGATACGCAGTATTTT. Translation gives CASSQVIGAGGGTDTQYF.

This chain links TRBV12-2 with TRBJ2-7; the D segment call TRBD2 is taken from the table without a DNA check. TRBV12-2 represents a pseudogene. CDR3 length: 15 residues. CDR3 sequence reads: CASRFNLVGRYEQYF. The DNA for the CDR3 is TGTGCAAGTCGCTTTAATTTGGTCGGTCGCTACGAGCAGTACTTC.

This chain joins TRBV21-1 and TRBJ1-4; TRBD1 reflects the table's D call only, with no check against the DNA. TRBV21-1 is given as a pseudogene. The CDR3 has 16 amino acids. The CDR3 DNA reads as TGTGCCAGCAGCCCCTTAACCGCAGGCATGGTTGAAAAACTGTTTTTT. Translated: CASSPLTAGMVEKLFF.

The chain recombines TRBV28 with TRBJ2-7, with 12 bases aligning to TRBD1. The CDR3 loop spans 15 amino acids. Trimming removed 6 bases from V and 4 bases from J; junction bases left unmatched: 7. In germline, CDR1 is MDHEN, CDR2 SYDVKM. CDR3 sequence (DNA): TGTGCCAGCAGCCCCGGGACAGGGGGCGCGTACGAGCAGTACGTC. Translation: CASSPGTGGAYEQYV.

J is TRBJ1-6 and V is TRBV19; 8 nucleotides match TRBD1. CDR3 length: 14 residues. After removal of 6 bases from V and 10 bases from J, the junction contained 8 bases not matched to a gene. Germline CDR1 reads LNHDA; CDR2 reads SQIVND (reference sequence). Here the CDR3 DNA reads TGTGCCAGTAGACGGACAGGGCGGCAATCACCCCTCCACTTT. It codes for CASRRTGRQSPLHF.

This clone was counted once. The J gene is TRBJ2-1, the V gene TRBV15; D is ambiguous. The CDR3 runs to 13 residues. The V gene lost 0 bases and the J gene lost 5 bases, with 5 bases spanning the gap. Germline assignment: CDR1 LNHNV and CDR2 YYDKDF (reference sequence). The DNA of the CDR3 is TGTGCCACCAGCAGAGACCTAAACAATGAGCAGTTCTTC. Protein: CATSRDLNNEQFF.

The V and J genes are TRBV2 and TRBJ1-1, with a tentative D call TRBD1 (5 bases). V dropped 6 bases and J dropped 4 bases, with 15 bases sitting between them. In germline, CDR1 is SNHLY, CDR2 FYNNEI. The CDR3 is made up of 14 amino acids. The CDR3 DNA is TGTGCCAGCAGAATTGACCCGGGGGGCACTGAAGCTTTCTTT. Amino acid sequence: CASRIDPGGTEAFF.

The chain couples TRBV5-4 to TRBJ2-7, with unresolved D. V lost 0 bases and J lost 2, with 9 bases in between. Germline CDR1 is SGHNT and CDR2 is YYREEE (reference sequence). This CDR3 has 14 residues. CDR3 sequence reads: CASSLAFAAYEQYF. CDR3 nucleotides: TGTGCCAGCAGCTTGGCCTTTGCAGCCTACGAGCAGTACTTC.

The J gene is TRBJ1-5, the V gene TRBV19; D may be TRBD1 (6 bases). CDR3 length: 15 residues. Germline V gene lookup returns CDR1 LNHDA and CDR2 SQIVND (reference sequence). Trimming stripped 7 bases from V and 5 bases from J, with 18 bases between. The CDR3 here is CASISFRGNHQPQHF. CDR3 coding DNA: TGTGCCAGTATATCGTTTAGGGGGAACCATCAGCCCCAGCATTTT.

V usage is TRBV21-1 and J usage is TRBJ1-2. TRBV21-1 is tagged as a pseudogene. The CDR3 covers 16 residues. The CDR3: CASSIRETRENYGYTF. CDR3 DNA: TGTGCCAGCAGCATAAGAGAGACCCGGGAGAACTATGGCTACACCTTC.